This TCR beta chain stems from a study of blood T cell repertoires in COVID-19 (TCRdb year 2020). Regarding the research as a whole: Collaborator samples came from the United States, Italy and Spain and covered acute and convalescent phases of COVID-19. The prospective study material was composed of cDNA or gDNA derived from T cells, B-cell-depleted T cells, or PBMCs. The dataset comprised deeply sampled blood TCRbeta repertoires from subjects exposed to, actively infected with, or recovered from COVID-19. The repertoires were released in a freely available public database meant as a resource for research on the immune response to SARS-CoV-2. The samples were drawn from two sources: the first 160 participants of the ongoing ImmuneRACE study, and 1,200 or so subjects contributed by 6 global collaborators. A de-identified subject ID, COVID-19 status, age in years and sex were almost always included in the sample metadata. Where available, HLA class I and class II types were obtained from metadata supplied by the sample provider rather than from assay-based typing.

Overall study outcomes, separate from this receptor: The quantity of clinical and demographic metadata differed by source and by participant and was supplied without curation.

At one collaborating source in Seattle, patients were enrolled during active infection and were followed longitudinally through the course of disease. Whole blood was collected in K2EDTA tubes by collaborating institutions according to the institutions' own protocols. Collaborator samples were shipped for TCRbeta analysis as frozen whole blood, isolated PBMCs, or DNA extracted from either sample type. Reading the germline V gene gives CDR1 SGHRS and CDR2 YFSETQ. From cysteine to phenylalanine, the CDR3 is 13 amino acids long. Solely the CDR3 DNA is kept, with 39 bases framed from the first base. V loses 8 bases, J loses 4 bases, and the germline ends lie 15 bases apart. In regard to this clone: The clone's antigen remains unknown. Within one base of it there is no much larger clone, and no base qualities were kept.

TCRbeta CDR3 regions were amplified from genomic DNA by means of the immunoSEQ Assay, a bias-controlled multiplex PCR. As for the authors' bioinformatics: The number of nucleated cells in each sample was estimated from the amplification of reference gene primers within the assay. Sequence reads were collapsed and filtered to measure the absolute abundance of every unique TCRbeta CDR3 rearrangement. For each sample, productive Simpson clonality was calculated by taking the square root of Simpson's diversity index across productive rearrangements. The clones in this table, taken by TCRdb from immuneACCESS, are in-frame only. Not every clone is retained; where verified, under half of the shortfall comes from an unresolved V gene, and the cause of the rest is unknown. V and J calls plus clone size are reproduced from that table; the DNA served to infer D and trimming. For this sample there are approximately 500,000 clones; about 88% appear just once. The top ten clones comprise roughly 7.4% of the sample.

The rearrangement combines TRBV5-1 with TRBJ1-1; no D gene is confidently identified. The sequence came from a woman aged 50 to 65 with COVID-19, enrolled during active disease. Input material: peripheral blood. The CDR3 protein is CASFGAEGTEAFF. Here is the DNA: TGCGCCAGTTTCGGTGCGGAAGGCACTGAAGCTTTCTTT.